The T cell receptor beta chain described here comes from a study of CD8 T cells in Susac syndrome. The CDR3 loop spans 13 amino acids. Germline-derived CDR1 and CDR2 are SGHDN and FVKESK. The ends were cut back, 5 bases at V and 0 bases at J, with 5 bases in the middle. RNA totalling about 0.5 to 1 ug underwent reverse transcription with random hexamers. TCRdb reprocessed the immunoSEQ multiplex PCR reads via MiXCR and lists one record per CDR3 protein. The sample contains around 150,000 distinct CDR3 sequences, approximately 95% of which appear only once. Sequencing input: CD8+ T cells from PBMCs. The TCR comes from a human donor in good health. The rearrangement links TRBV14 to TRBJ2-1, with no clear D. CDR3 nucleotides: TGTGCCAGCAGCAGCGCCTCCTACAATGAGCAGTTCTTC. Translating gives CASSSASYNEQFF.